This T cell receptor beta chain was captured by sequencing in a study of OX40 agonist ivuxolimab in advanced cancers. With regard to this clone: Its cognate antigen is unknown.

J lost 8 bases, V lost 1 base, and 10 bases had no gene match. Germline lookup yields CDR1 SGHTA and CDR2 FQGNSA. The CDR3 extends over 16 amino acids. General study findings and limits: Near-lowest levels of clonal expansion characterized partial responders at 0.1-3.0 mg/kg.

TCRdb keeps only in-frame clones here, not all; method: immunoSEQ multiplex PCR. Among more than 45,000 clones listed, roughly 85% were seen once. The source material was CD4+ or CD8+ T cells sorted from blood, sampled in a trial of the OX40 agonist ivuxolimab. The genes are TRBV7-2 and TRBJ1-4, with 7 bases aligning to TRBD1. This TCR derives from an adult with an advanced solid tumor such as melanoma, head and neck, liver or kidney cancer. The CDR3 sequence: CASSLVGGRNLEKLFF. The CDR3 DNA follows: TGTGCCAGCAGCTTAGTAGGGGGCCGGAATTTGGAAAAACTGTTTTTT. Based on the CDR3 plus reference TRBV7-2 and TRBJ1-4, the full variable domain is GAGVSQSPSNKVTEKGKDVELRCDPISGHTALYWYRQSLGQGLEFLIYFQGNSAPDKSGLPSDRFSAERTGGSVSTLTIQRTQQEDSAVYLCASSLVGGRNLEKLFFGSGTQLSVL.